This TCR beta chain appears in the sequencing data of a study of cytomegalovirus exposure and HLA in healthy donors. The study's findings and limits: The authors later found most CMV-associated TCR beta chains appeared HLA-restricted. An observed cluster of highly shared sequence variants was recorded as a likely sequencing artifact. Prior analysis indicated that the majority of TCR beta V segments exhibited productivity approximately 90% or approximately 30% of the time.

In regard to this clone: Its cognate antigen is unknown.

The PCR was carried out with 60 Vbeta primers and 13 Jbeta primers. Profiling relied on immunoSEQ multiplex PCR, and the TCRdb table lists in-frame clones only, not all of them. The sample has tens of thousands of clones, about 74% seen once. From germline, CDR1 is LGHNA and CDR2 YNFKEQ. The CDR3 has 15 amino acids. V shed 3 bases, J shed 2 bases, and the junction held 6 bases outside the gene matches. The chain links TRBV4-2 to TRBJ2-7, with 8 bases that match TRBD2. Material for sequencing was PBMCs. The origin of this receptor is a young man in good health and CMV-seronegative. The DNA of the CDR3 is TGTGCCAGCAGCCATTCGATAGCGGGAACCTACGAGCAGTACTTC. Protein sequence: CASSHSIAGTYEQYF.